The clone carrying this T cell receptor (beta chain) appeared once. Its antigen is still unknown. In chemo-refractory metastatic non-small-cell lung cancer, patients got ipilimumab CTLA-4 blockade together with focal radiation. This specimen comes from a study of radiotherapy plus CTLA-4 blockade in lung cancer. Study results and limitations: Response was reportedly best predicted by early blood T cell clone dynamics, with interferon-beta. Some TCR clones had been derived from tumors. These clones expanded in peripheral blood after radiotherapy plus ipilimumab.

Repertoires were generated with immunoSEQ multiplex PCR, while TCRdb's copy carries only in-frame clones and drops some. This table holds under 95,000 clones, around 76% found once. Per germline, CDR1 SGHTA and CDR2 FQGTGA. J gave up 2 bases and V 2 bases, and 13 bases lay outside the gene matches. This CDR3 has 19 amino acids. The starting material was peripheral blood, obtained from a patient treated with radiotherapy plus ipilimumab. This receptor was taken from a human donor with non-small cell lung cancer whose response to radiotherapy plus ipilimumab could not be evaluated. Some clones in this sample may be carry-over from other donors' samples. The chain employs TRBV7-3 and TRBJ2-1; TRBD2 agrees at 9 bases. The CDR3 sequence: CASSLGPSGAFGTYNEQFF. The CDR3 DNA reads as TGTGCCAGCAGCTTAGGGCCTAGCGGGGCTTTTGGCACCTACAATGAGCAGTTCTTC.